The 21 T cell receptor beta chains reported below all come from one sample, sequenced in a study of blood T cell repertoires in COVID-19. The protocol was immunoSEQ multiplex PCR, while the TCRdb copy is restricted to in-frame clones and leaves out a portion. The repertoire has about 150,000 clones, approximately 82% of them found once; the top ten carry over 9.5%. The sequenced material came from peripheral blood. These receptors all stem from a woman older than 75 with active or convalescent COVID-19.

The chain uses TRBV7-9 and TRBJ1-6; TRBD1 is a possible D gene (6 bases). The CDR3 has 15 residues. Germline loops: CDR1 SEHNR, CDR2 FQNEAQ (reference sequence). Trimming shortened V by 5 bases and J by 6 bases, and 14 bases separated the two germline ends. The CDR3 DNA follows: TGTGCCAGCAGCGACGGACAGTCACTTAATTCACCCCTCCACTTT. Translated, it gives CASSDGQSLNSPLHF.

This chain uses TRBV5-1 with TRBJ2-7, with unresolved D. This CDR3 is built from 14 residues. The V gene lost 1 base and the J gene lost 2 bases, with 10 bases spanning the gap. Per germline, CDR1 SGHRS and CDR2 YFSETQ. The CDR3 reads CASSLSSSTYEQYF. In DNA form, the CDR3 reads TGCGCCAGCAGCTTGAGCTCAAGCACCTACGAGCAGTACTTC.

V usage is TRBV6-5 and J usage is TRBJ2-7, with D unclear. V was clipped by 4 bases and J by 0 bases, with 10 bases between them. Germline-derived CDR1 and CDR2 are MNHEY and SVGAGI. This CDR3 is built from 14 residues. The DNA for the CDR3 is TGTGCCAGCAGTTCTACCCTTGCCTCCTACGAGCAGTACTTC. It codes for CASSSTLASYEQYF.

The V and J genes are TRBV6-5 and TRBJ1-1; tentative D call: TRBD1 (6 bases). V gave up 5 bases and J gave up 1 base, with 11 bases separating them. There are 14 residues in the CDR3. Germline loops: CDR1 MNHEY, CDR2 SVGAGI. CDR3 region: CASSHTGSNTEAFF. The CDR3 bases are TGTGCCAGCAGTCACACAGGGTCGAACACTGAAGCTTTCTTT.

This clone has a single count. J is TRBJ1-2 and V is TRBV3-1 (or the pseudogene TRBV3-2); D is unclear. V was pared by 4 bases and J by 2 bases, with 2 bases between. Germline V lookup: CDR1 LGHDT, CDR2 YNNKEL (reference sequence). The CDR3 runs to 11 residues. Written as DNA, the CDR3 is TGTGCCAGCAGCCTAAACTATGGCTACACCTTC. Amino acids: CASSLNYGYTF.

In this sample, this clone turned up a few times. The J gene is TRBJ2-7, the V gene TRBV3-1 (or the pseudogene TRBV3-2), with TRBD1 matching over 7 bases. This CDR3 region has 15 residues. V gave up 4 bases and J gave up 0 bases; unmatched junction bases: 6. Germline CDR1 is LGHDT and CDR2 is YNNKEL (reference sequence). The CDR3 region is CASSPLDRASYEQYF. CDR3 DNA sequence: TGTGCCAGCAGCCCTCTCGACAGGGCCTCCTACGAGCAGTACTTC.

V is TRBV5-1 and J is TRBJ1-1; TRBD1 aligns across 8 bases. V trimming: 3 bases; J trimming: 4 bases; junction bases outside the gene matches: 5. The CDR3 has 14 amino acids. Germline V gene lookup returns CDR1 SGHRS and CDR2 YFSETQ. CDR3 sequence reads: CASSSRGTGTEAFF. The CDR3 bases are TGCGCCAGCAGCTCCCGAGGGACAGGCACTGAAGCTTTCTTT.

The chain has TRBV7-3 and TRBJ1-6; TRBD1 might be the D (6 bases). Germline values: CDR1 SGHTA, CDR2 FQGTGA. This CDR3 is built from 14 residues. V was trimmed by 5 bases and J by 9 bases, leaving 14 bases between them. CDR3 amino acids: CASSGGRSSSPLHF. The CDR3 coding sequence is TGTGCCAGCAGCGGGGGCCGGTCCAGTTCACCCCTCCACTTT.

V is TRBV7-6 and J is TRBJ2-7; tentative D call: TRBD1 (7 bases). The V gene's germline CDR1 is SGHVS and CDR2 FNYEAQ. The V gene lost 4 bases and the J gene lost 0 bases, with 16 bases spanning the gap. The CDR3 totals 16 residues. CDR3 in DNA: TGTGCCAGCAGCTATAGGGGGGACAGTACCTCCTACGAGCAGTACTTC. This sequence encodes CASSYRGDSTSYEQYF.

The chain joins TRBV11-3 to TRBJ2-1, with 10 bases lining up with TRBD2. The V gene end was trimmed by 1 base and the J gene end by 4 bases; junction bases not matched to a gene: 10. This CDR3 is built from 18 residues. Germline lookup yields CDR1 SGHNT and CDR2 YENEEA. This CDR3 reads CASSLGGRGLALYNEQFF. The CDR3 DNA is TGTGCCAGCAGCTTAGGTGGGAGGGGACTAGCGCTTTACAATGAGCAGTTCTTC.

Details on this clone: This may be a read error: a much more frequent sequence differs by one nucleotide. The V and J genes are TRBV7-8 and TRBJ1-1, with 7 bases matching TRBD1. CDR3 length: 14 residues. Germline CDR1 and CDR2: SGHVS and FQNEAQ. V shed 0 bases, J shed 4 bases, and the junction held 2 bases outside the gene matches. CDR3 in DNA: TGTGCCAGCAGCTTAGCCTACAGGGGCACTGAAGCTTTCTTT. This encodes CASSLAYRGTEAFF.

In its sample, this clone was seen once. The chain uses TRBV30 and TRBJ1-1; no clear D. The CDR3 sequence is 12 residues long. Germline loops: CDR1 GTSNPN, CDR2 SVGIG (reference sequence). V was clipped by 3 bases and J by 4 bases, with 9 bases between them. CDR3 loop: CAWSPAGTEAFF. CDR3 DNA sequence: TGTGCCTGGAGCCCGGCAGGCACTGAAGCTTTCTTT.

The chain uses TRBV18 and TRBJ1-4; D not resolved. The V gene lost 0 bases and the J gene lost 5 bases, with 13 bases spanning the gap. CDR3 size: 16 residues. CDR1 is KGHSH, CDR2 LQKENI, per germline. The CDR3 region has the DNA TGTGCCAGCTCACCACCCTCGCGGGGAGCCAATGAAAAACTGTTTTTT. Translating gives CASSPPSRGANEKLFF.

J is TRBJ2-1 and V is TRBV9; 10 nucleotides line up with TRBD1. V shed 0 bases and J 4 bases; nucleotides not matched to a gene: 7. The CDR3 length is 17 residues. Germline assignment: CDR1 SGDLS and CDR2 YYNGEE. The CDR3 coding sequence is TGTGCCAGCAGCGTAGGGGACAGGGGTACTCTATACAATGAGCAGTTCTTC. It translates to CASSVGDRGTLYNEQFF.

V usage is TRBV30 and J usage is TRBJ1-1; D not resolved. Germline CDR1 reads GTSNPN; CDR2 reads SVGIG (reference sequence). The CDR3 runs to 13 residues. Trimming removed 5 bases at V and 1 base at J, with 11 bases between. The CDR3 nucleotides read TGTGCCTGGGAAGACACTAGGAACACTGAAGCTTTCTTT. Amino acids: CAWEDTRNTEAFF.

A single count supports this clone. The V call is TRBV19, the J call TRBJ1-5; 7 bases match TRBD1. V dropped 7 bases and J dropped 0; count of bases not matched to a gene: 6. Germline V gene data show CDR1 as LNHDA and CDR2 as SQIVND (reference sequence). The CDR3 runs to 15 residues. The DNA of the CDR3 is TGTGCCAGTACCCTGACAGGGATTAGCAATCAGCCCCAGCATTTT. Translation: CASTLTGISNQPQHF.

This clone was recorded only once. The chain is built from TRBV5-5 and TRBJ2-5; 7 bases agree with TRBD1. Germline V gives CDR1 SGHKS, CDR2 YYEKEE (reference sequence). V shed 4 bases, J shed 2 bases, and the junction held 5 bases outside the gene matches. The CDR3 runs 14 residues. The DNA for the CDR3 is TGTGCCAGCAGCCGCGCGACAGGGCAAGAGACCCAGTACTTC. It codes for CASSRATGQETQYF.

The chain combines TRBV19 with TRBJ2-1; D not resolved. Per germline, CDR1 LNHDA and CDR2 SQIVND (reference sequence). Between the trimmed V and J ends, which lost 5 bases and 3 bases, there was a span of 17 bases. The CDR3 extends over 16 amino acids. DNA of the CDR3: TGTGCCAGTAGTGAGGCTAGTAGGTCCTACTACAATGAGCAGTTCTTC. Its translation: CASSEASRSYYNEQFF.

The chain carries TRBV5-1 and TRBJ2-5, with 9 bases aligning to TRBD2. There are 15 residues in the CDR3. Germline CDR1 reads SGHRS; CDR2 reads YFSETQ. With V trimmed by 6 bases and J by 5 bases, 11 bases remained unmatched. CDR3 sequence reads: CASTPEAGGIETQYF. Here the CDR3 DNA reads TGCGCCAGCACCCCTGAGGCGGGAGGGATTGAGACCCAGTACTTC.

The rearrangement links TRBV7-9 to TRBJ2-1; 8 bases agree with TRBD2. The CDR3 is 16 amino acids. Germline loops: CDR1 SEHNR, CDR2 FQNEAQ (reference sequence). V shed 6 bases, J shed 3 bases, and the junction held 10 bases outside the gene matches. The CDR3 DNA is TGTGCCAGCAGTCGAGGGCTAGCGGGTTTCTACAATGAGCAGTTCTTC. As protein: CASSRGLAGFYNEQFF.

This clone was seen just once. V is TRBV19 and J is TRBJ1-1; TRBD1 might be the D (6 bases). Deletions cut 7 bases from V and 8 bases from J, with 20 bases between. The CDR3 loop spans 14 amino acids. Germline CDR1 and CDR2: LNHDA and SQIVND (reference sequence). CDR3 in amino acids: CASNYPQQGREAFF. CDR3 DNA sequence: TGTGCCAGTAATTATCCCCAGCAGGGGCGAGAAGCTTTCTTT.